This T cell receptor (beta chain) was profiled in a study of T cell responses to AZD1222 COVID-19 vaccine. The assay was immunoSEQ multiplex PCR, and TCRdb's table has in-frame clones only and misses some. The sample holds 150,000 or so clones, 88% seen once. Study results and caveats: There were repertoire samples only from the period after the peak T cell response. Clonal diversity was possibly underestimated, and the donors were mostly white British, with more females. Spike-spanning, vaccine-associated CD4 TCRs were dominant at 160-218 and 743-854. Unmutated variant regions are reportedly the target of nearly half of TCRs that are spike-specific.

Details on this clone: Its antigen is not identified.

The CDR3 consists of 16 residues. Germline values: CDR1 SNHLY, CDR2 FYNNEI. V was pared by 9 bases and J by 2 bases, with 13 bases of the junction left unmatched. Sequences were derived from peripheral blood, sampled after recovery from COVID-19. This TCR was sampled from an adult who had recovered from COVID-19. V gene TRBV2 combines with J gene TRBJ2-3; 8 bases match TRBD2. The DNA for the CDR3 is TGTGCCAGACGAAGCGGGAGCCAAGGGTACACAGATACGCAGTATTTT. Translated, it gives CARRSGSQGYTDTQYF.